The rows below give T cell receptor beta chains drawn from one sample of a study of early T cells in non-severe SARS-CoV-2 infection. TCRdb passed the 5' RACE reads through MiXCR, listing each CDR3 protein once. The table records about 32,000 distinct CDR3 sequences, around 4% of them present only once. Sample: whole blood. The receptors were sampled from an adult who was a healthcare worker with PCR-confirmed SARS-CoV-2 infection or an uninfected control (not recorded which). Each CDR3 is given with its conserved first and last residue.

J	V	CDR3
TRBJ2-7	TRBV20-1	CSALTGLVGSEQYF
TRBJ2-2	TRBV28	CASSLWGQHGELFF
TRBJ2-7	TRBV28	CASSSPSGGAFEQYF
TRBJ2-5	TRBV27	CASSLWPGLLQETQYF
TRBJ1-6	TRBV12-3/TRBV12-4	CASSSDSYNSPLHF
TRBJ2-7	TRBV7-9	CASSLVDRGDEQYF
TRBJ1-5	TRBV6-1	CASSEQGGLGQPQHF
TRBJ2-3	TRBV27	CASSNGTSGRVTDTQYF
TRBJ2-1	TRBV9	CASSVIAGSNYNEQFF
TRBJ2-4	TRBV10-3	CAISETSGGANRDIQYF
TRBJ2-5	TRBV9	CASSSSLLQETQYF
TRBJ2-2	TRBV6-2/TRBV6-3	CASSRDRDTGELFF
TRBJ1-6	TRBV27	CASSPKTGSLLYNSPLHF
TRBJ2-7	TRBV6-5	CASSYSTRFYEQYF
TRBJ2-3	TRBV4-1	CASSQVIGGGPTDTQYF
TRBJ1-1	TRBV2	CASSSTGVNTEAFF
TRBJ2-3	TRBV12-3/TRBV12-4	CASSSGTSGAQYF
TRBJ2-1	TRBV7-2	CASSPSLAGLGRGQFF
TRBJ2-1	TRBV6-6	CASSPLFGSGTAYNEQFF
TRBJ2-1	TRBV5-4	CASSLAGSGSWEQFF
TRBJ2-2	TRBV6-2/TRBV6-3	CASSRNEGATGELFF
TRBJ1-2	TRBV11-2	CASRFSLSNYGYTF
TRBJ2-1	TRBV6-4	CASSDFPSGENNEQFF
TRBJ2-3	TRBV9	CASSVEGQGTDTQYF
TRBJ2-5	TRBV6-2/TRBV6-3	CASSPPGEETQYF
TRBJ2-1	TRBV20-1	CSARVGLAVHSYNEQFF
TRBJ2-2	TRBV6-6	CASSYSTANTGELFF
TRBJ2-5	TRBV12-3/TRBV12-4	CASSLSRTYQETQYF
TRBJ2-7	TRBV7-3	CASSLGLWQGAALEQYF
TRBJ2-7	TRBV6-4	CASNTHPAPYEQYF
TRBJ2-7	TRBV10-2	CASRDPGPREQYF
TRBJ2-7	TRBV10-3	CAISVKETGVGDEQYF
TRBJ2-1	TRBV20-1	CSARGKASRYNEQFF
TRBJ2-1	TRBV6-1	CASGTSGRGEQFF
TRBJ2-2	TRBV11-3	CATQRGTNTGELFF
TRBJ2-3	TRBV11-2	CASSFGSGTDTQYF
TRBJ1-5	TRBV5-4	CASSLGGSHQPQHF
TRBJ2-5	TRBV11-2	CASSLGAGSGQETQYF
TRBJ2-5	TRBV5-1	CASSFTAVAGETQYF
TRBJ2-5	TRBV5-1	CASSLYIRNQETQYF
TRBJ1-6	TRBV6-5	CASSYSGESVLNSPLHF
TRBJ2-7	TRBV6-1	CASSDRSYEQYF
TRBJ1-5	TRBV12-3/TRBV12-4	CASSTRTGGSNQPQHF
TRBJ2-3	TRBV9	CASSFQPAYTDTQYF
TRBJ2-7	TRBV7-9	CASSGPGLGEQYF
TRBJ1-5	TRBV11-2	CASSLSDRKNQPQHF
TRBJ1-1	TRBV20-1	CSATGGTEAFF
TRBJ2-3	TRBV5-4	CASSLGGTSVHTQYF
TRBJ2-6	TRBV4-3	CASSQPGAGANVLTF
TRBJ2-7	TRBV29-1	CSAGTRLYEQYF
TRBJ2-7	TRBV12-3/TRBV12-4	CASSPSEGNYGQQYF
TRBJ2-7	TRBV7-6	CASSLGEGNEQYF
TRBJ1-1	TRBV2	CASSRSLSQDEAFF
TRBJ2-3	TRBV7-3	CASSQGPTDTQYF
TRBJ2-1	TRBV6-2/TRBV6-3	CASSYPGQGANNEQFF
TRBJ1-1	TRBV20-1	CSARDRGGNTEAFF
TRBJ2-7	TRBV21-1	CASSKPLWTSGLPSYEQYF
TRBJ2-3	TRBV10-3	CAIRSSGTLPDTQYF
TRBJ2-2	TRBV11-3	CASSSREGRNTGELFF
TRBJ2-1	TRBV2	CASSRSRQHNEQFF